These T cell receptor beta chains were read from a single sample in a study of vaccination and CD4 T cells after COVID-19. MiXCR, run by TCRdb on the PCR reads, gives a single entry per CDR3 protein. The table has about 20,000 distinct CDR3 sequences, about 41% seen once. The antigens of these receptors remain unknown. Sequencing was done on a sample of CD4+ T cells from blood, cultured in vitro. Every receptor here comes from a human donor who had recovered from COVID-19. The CDR3 runs from the conserved cysteine through the conserved F or W. D genes are given only for firm matches. Clone size, where shown, is once, few, many, or a class for clones that have expanded.

-	-	TRBV12-3/TRBV12-4	TRBJ1-2	CASSFGGTDYGYTF	TGTGCCAGCAGTTTTGGTGGGACGGACTATGGCTACACCTTC
-	-	TRBV6-5	TRBJ1-1	CASSYMLNTEAFF	TGTGCCAGCAGTTACATGCTGAACACTGAAGCTTTCTTT
TRBD1	few	TRBV24-1	TRBJ1-5	CATKGQGENQPQHF	TGTGCCACTAAAGGACAGGGAGAGAATCAGCCCCAGCATTTT
TRBD2	-	TRBV6-2/TRBV6-3	TRBJ2-3	CASSTPLAVADTQYF	TGTGCCAGCAGTACCCCACTAGCGGTTGCAGATACGCAGTATTTT
-	-	TRBV20-1	TRBJ2-5	CSAGETVQETQYF	TGCAGTGCTGGTGAAACGGTCCAAGAGACCCAGTACTTC
-	-	TRBV6-1	TRBJ1-1	CASSDPGGMNTEAFF	TGTGCCAGCAGTGACCCAGGCGGTATGAACACTGAAGCTTTCTTT
-	few	TRBV2	TRBJ2-5	CASSEKGRGSGTQYF	TGTGCCAGCAGTGAAAAAGGACGGGGTTCTGGGACCCAGTACTTC
-	-	TRBV19	TRBJ2-3	CANKGGAGTDTQYF	TGTGCCAACAAGGGCGGGGCAGGCACAGATACGCAGTATTTT
-	-	TRBV5-6	TRBJ1-1	CASSLRGLPSGNTEAFF	TGTGCCAGCAGCTTGAGAGGGCTCCCAAGTGGGAACACTGAAGCTTTCTTT
TRBD1	-	TRBV27	TRBJ1-6	CASSFDRGNSPLHF	TGTGCCAGCAGTTTCGACAGGGGAAATTCACCCCTCCACTTT
TRBD1	-	TRBV7-9	TRBJ1-4	CASSLFPPTGGVGEKLFF	TGTGCCAGCAGCTTATTCCCCCCCACAGGGGGCGTGGGGGAAAAACTGTTTTTT
-	-	TRBV7-3	TRBJ2-5	CASSQVGGAGETQYF	TGTGCCAGCAGCCAAGTGGGGGGGGCCGGGGAGACCCAGTACTTC
TRBD1	-	TRBV6-1	TRBJ2-3	CASGSGQKELSTDTQYF	TGTGCCAGCGGATCGGGACAGAAAGAGCTTAGCACAGATACGCAGTATTTT
TRBD2	few	TRBV29-1	TRBJ2-2	CSASQLAGAGELFF	TGCAGCGCCTCCCAACTAGCGGGAGCCGGGGAGCTGTTTTTT
TRBD2	few	TRBV28	TRBJ2-7	CASRPGVAGNYEQYF	TGTGCCAGCAGGCCCGGGGTAGCGGGTAACTACGAGCAGTACTTC
-	-	TRBV27	TRBJ1-1	CASSLSRDTGAFF	TGTGCCAGCAGTTTGTCCAGGGACACTGGAGCTTTCTTT
-	few	TRBV20-1	TRBJ1-5	CSARDRGQPQHF	TGCAGTGCTAGAGACAGGGGTCAGCCCCAGCATTTT
-	few	TRBV7-9	TRBJ1-4	CASSYTGGGEKLFF	TGTGCCAGCAGCTATACTGGGGGGGGCGAAAAACTGTTTTTT
TRBD1	-	TRBV12-3/TRBV12-4	TRBJ1-2	CASSPSGQGPYRGYTF	TGTGCCAGCAGTCCGTCGGGACAGGGACCCTATAGGGGCTACACCTTC
-	few	TRBV7-2	TRBJ1-5	CASSPDYNQPQHF	TGTGCCAGCAGCCCCGATTACAATCAGCCCCAGCATTTT
-	-	TRBV6-5	TRBJ2-2	CASSYSWANTGELFF	TGTGCCAGCAGTTACTCGTGGGCGAACACCGGGGAGCTGTTTTTT
TRBD1	few	TRBV19	TRBJ1-2	CASRQGPLANYGYTF	TGTGCCAGCCGACAGGGGCCGTTAGCTAACTATGGCTACACCTTC
TRBD2	-	TRBV4-2	TRBJ2-7	CASSQDGLAGVSYEQCF	TGTGCCAGCAGCCAAGATGGGTTAGCGGGTGTTTCCTACGAGCAGTGCTTC
TRBD2	-	TRBV5-1	TRBJ2-2	CASSFSGSSGGELFF	TGCGCCAGCAGCTTCAGCGGGAGTTCCGGCGGGGAGCTGTTTTTT
-	-	TRBV27	TRBJ1-3	CASSLRQPRSGNTIYF	TGTGCCAGCAGTTTAAGGCAACCTCGCTCTGGAAACACCATATATTTT
TRBD1	-	TRBV15	TRBJ2-3	CATSRGGGISDTQYF	TGTGCCACCAGCAGAGGAGGGGGCATATCAGATACGCAGTATTTT
-	-	TRBV10-3	TRBJ1-5	CAISDGRGEYQPQHF	TGTGCCATCAGTGATGGAAGGGGGGAGTATCAGCCCCAGCATTTT
-	once	TRBV6-2/TRBV6-3	TRBJ2-7	CASSSEGDSSYEQYF	TGTGCCAGCAGTTCTGAGGGGGACTCCTCCTACGAGCAGTACTTC
-	-	TRBV5-1	TRBJ1-2	CASSLGQVTAGYTF	TGCGCCAGCAGCTTGGGTCAGGTCACTGCTGGCTACACCTTC
-	-	TRBV24-1	TRBJ2-6	CATSGPQGTRSGANVLTF	TGTGCCACCAGTGGCCCCCAGGGGACCCGCTCTGGGGCCAACGTCCTGACTTTC
TRBD2	once	TRBV7-2	TRBJ2-5	CASSQPTSGPLQETQYF	TGTGCCAGCAGCCAACCTACTAGCGGGCCACTCCAAGAGACCCAGTACTTC
-	few	TRBV10-3	TRBJ1-6	CAISEAGGSSPLHF	TGTGCCATCAGTGAGGCGGGGGGGAGTTCACCCCTCCACTTT
-	few	TRBV28	TRBJ1-6	CASSHYRQGGSSPLHF	TGTGCCAGCAGCCATTATAGGCAGGGAGGTAGCTCACCCCTCCACTTT
-	-	TRBV5-1	TRBJ1-1	CASSLVGGLNTEAFF	TGCGCCAGCAGCTTGGTTGGGGGGCTGAACACTGAAGCTTTCTTT
-	-	TRBV12-3/TRBV12-4	TRBJ2-3	CASKRPTGDSTDTQYF	TGTGCCAGCAAACGGCCGACGGGGGATAGCACAGATACGCAGTATTTT
TRBD2	-	TRBV10-3	TRBJ2-3	CAISDGSGLAGFTDTQYF	TGTGCCATCAGTGATGGTTCGGGGCTAGCGGGGTTCACAGATACGCAGTATTTT
-	-	TRBV10-3	TRBJ1-1	CAISERVRGLNTEAFF	TGTGCCATCAGTGAGAGGGTCAGGGGCTTGAACACTGAAGCTTTCTTT
-	-	TRBV29-1	TRBJ2-2	CSVLPRGNTGELFF	TGCAGCGTCCTCCCCAGGGGGAACACCGGGGAGCTGTTTTTT
TRBD2	-	TRBV19	TRBJ2-3	CASRLAGGTDTQYF	TGTGCCAGTAGATTAGCGGGGGGCACAGATACGCAGTATTTT
TRBD1	-	TRBV6-1	TRBJ1-5	CASSEALGTGSKEPQHF	TGTGCCAGCAGTGAAGCCCTAGGGACAGGTAGCAAGGAGCCCCAGCATTTT
-	few	TRBV7-2	TRBJ2-7	CASSLGRQAGEQYF	TGTGCCAGCAGCTTAGGACGTCAGGCTGGCGAGCAGTACTTC
TRBD1	medium-sized	TRBV20-1	TRBJ2-7	CSAREIGTGNEQYF	TGCAGTGCTAGAGAAATAGGGACAGGTAACGAGCAGTACTTC
-	-	TRBV5-1	TRBJ1-5	CASSRDPGSNQPQHF	TGCGCCAGCAGCCGGGACCCGGGTAGCAATCAGCCCCAGCATTTT
-	few	TRBV29-1	TRBJ2-7	CSVAERGVVTGEQYF	TGCAGCGTAGCCGAAAGGGGAGTTGTAACGGGTGAGCAGTACTTC
TRBD2	few	TRBV6-5	TRBJ2-3	CASSYSALAGEIDTQYF	TGTGCCAGCAGTTACTCGGCCCTAGCGGGAGAGATAGATACGCAGTATTTT
-	few	TRBV11-3	TRBJ2-2	CATTDRLTGELFF	TGTGCCACCACAGACAGGTTAACCGGGGAGCTGTTTTTT
-	-	TRBV5-6	TRBJ1-2	CASSSAGQRGYTF	TGTGCCAGCAGCTCCGCCGGACAGAGGGGCTACACCTTC
TRBD1	-	TRBV18	TRBJ1-5	CASSPDRGTSKPQHF	TGTGCCAGCTCACCCGACAGGGGGACGTCTAAGCCCCAGCATTTT
-	few	TRBV5-1	TRBJ2-5	CASSLGGGKTQYF	TGCGCCAGCAGCTTGGGTGGGGGAAAGACCCAGTACTTC
-	few	TRBV19	TRBJ1-1	CASSIPGYTEAFF	TGTGCCAGTAGTATACCGGGGTACACTGAAGCTTTCTTT
-	-	TRBV11-2	TRBJ2-7	CASSSAPTRSEQYF	TGTGCCAGCAGCTCCGCCCCCACCAGGAGCGAGCAGTACTTC
-	-	TRBV6-2/TRBV6-3	TRBJ2-7	CASSLGGLSYEQYF	TGTGCCAGCAGCCTGGGGGGCCTCTCCTACGAGCAGTACTTC
-	-	TRBV28	TRBJ2-7	CASTDPSYEQYF	TGTGCCAGCACGGACCCCTCCTACGAGCAGTACTTC
-	-	TRBV28	TRBJ2-1	CASREGASGNNEQFF	TGTGCCAGCAGGGAGGGGGCTAGCGGAAACAATGAGCAGTTCTTC
TRBD2	-	TRBV7-9	TRBJ2-3	CASSLAAGGLAGRDTQYF	TGTGCCAGCAGCTTAGCCGCCGGGGGGCTAGCGGGTCGGGATACGCAGTATTTT
-	-	TRBV24-1	TRBJ2-7	CATSEGGPHGQYF	TGTGCCACCAGTGAAGGGGGGCCGCACGGGCAGTACTTC
TRBD1	few	TRBV27	TRBJ2-7	CASSFWHGQEAVYEQYF	TGTGCCAGCAGTTTCTGGCACGGACAGGAAGCTGTCTACGAGCAGTACTTC
TRBD1	few	TRBV27	TRBJ1-2	CASSLGQGMGYTF	TGTGCCAGCAGTTTAGGACAGGGGATGGGCTACACCTTC